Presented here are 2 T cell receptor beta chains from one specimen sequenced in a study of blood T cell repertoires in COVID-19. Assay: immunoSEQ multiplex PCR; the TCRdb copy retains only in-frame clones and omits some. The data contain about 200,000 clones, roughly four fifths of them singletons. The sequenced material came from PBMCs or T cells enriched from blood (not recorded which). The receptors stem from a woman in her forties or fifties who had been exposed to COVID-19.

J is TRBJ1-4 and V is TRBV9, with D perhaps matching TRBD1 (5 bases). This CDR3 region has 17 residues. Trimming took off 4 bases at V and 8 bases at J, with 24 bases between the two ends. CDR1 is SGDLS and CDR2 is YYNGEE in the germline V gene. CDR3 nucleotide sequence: TGTGCCAGCAGCCTCCCGGGGAGGGACGGCGGTCGGGAAAAACTGTTTTTT. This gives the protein CASSLPGRDGGREKLFF. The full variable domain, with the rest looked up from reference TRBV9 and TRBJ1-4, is DSGVTQTPKHLITATGQRVTLRCSPRSGDLSVYWYQQSLDQGLQFLIQYYNGEERAKGNILERFSAQQFPDLHSELNLSSLELGDSALYFCASSLPGRDGGREKLFFGSGTQLSVL.

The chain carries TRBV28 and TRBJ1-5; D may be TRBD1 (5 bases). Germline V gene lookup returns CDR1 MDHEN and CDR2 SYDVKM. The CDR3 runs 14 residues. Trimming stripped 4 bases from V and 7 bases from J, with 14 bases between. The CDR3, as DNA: TGTGCCAGCAGTTCAGGGCTGGTCGGCCAGCCCCAGCATTTT. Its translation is CASSSGLVGQPQHF.